These T cell receptor beta chains were read from a single sample in a study of T cell responses to AZD1222 COVID-19 vaccine. This table comes from immunoSEQ multiplex PCR, and its TCRdb copy is limited to in-frame clones, with some not included. In the table there are about 160,000 clones, 94% of which are singletons. Sequenced material: peripheral blood, taken on day 0 of AZD1222 vaccination. The receptors originated from an adult in good health. CDR3s leave out the opening cysteine and the closing phenylalanine or tryptophan. The order of the fields is clone size, V gene, CDR3 protein. Size tells how often a clone was seen (once, few, many) or the class of an expanded clone, and some rows leave it out.

-	TRBV5-1	ASSLSNTEAF
-	TRBV24-1	ATSDAGMNTEAF
-	TRBV11-2	ASGTDSQETQY
-	TRBV6-6	ASSPTASLGGGSNQPQH
-	TRBV12-3/TRBV12-4	ASSLIYTGELF
-	TRBV20-1	SASRGGINSGNTIY
once	TRBV3-1/TRBV3-2	ASSQRPGTGSETQY
-	TRBV15	ATSYGAYRDYT
-	TRBV2	ASSVTGWSNQPQH
-	TRBV2	ASSVSQHGTGELF
-	TRBV7-6	ASSLRQGALVGNTIY
-	TRBV2	ASGIDSYNEQF
-	TRBV12-3/TRBV12-4	ASSYSPSGYT
once	TRBV3-1/TRBV3-2	ASSQGFSGNGQPQH
few	TRBV5-8	ASSQITDTQY
-	TRBV7-2	ASSLGLAGVNNEQF